The 18 T cell receptor beta chains reported below all come from one sample, sequenced in a study of control samples from healthy donors and cancer patients. Sequenced by immunoSEQ multiplex PCR; TCRdb stores in-frame clones only, minus some. The sample has 70,000 to 90,000 clones, around 94% seen once. The specimen sequenced was blood. These receptors all come from a woman under 30 in good health.

The chain combines TRBV7-3 with TRBJ2-1, with 11 positions matching TRBD2. In germline, CDR1 is SGHTA, CDR2 FQGTGA. This CDR3 is built from 17 residues. V was pared by 2 bases and J by 7 bases, with 10 bases of the junction left unmatched. The DNA of the CDR3 is TGTGCCAGCAGCTTAGGGGTAGCGGGAGGGCCAGGGAATGAGCAGTTCTTC. It is translated as CASSLGVAGGPGNEQFF.

The chain joins TRBV4-2 to TRBJ1-1; 8 bases fit TRBD1. J gave up 7 bases and V 0 bases, and 4 bases lay outside the gene matches. Germline CDR1 is LGHNA and CDR2 is YNFKEQ. CDR3 length: 14 residues. The CDR3 here is CASSQDRGRNEAFF. CDR3 bases: TGTGCCAGCAGCCAAGACAGGGGGCGGAATGAAGCTTTCTTT.

The V and J genes are TRBV24-1 and TRBJ2-1; weak D call: TRBD1 (6 bases). Trimming pared 4 bases from V and 0 bases from J, leaving 18 bases between. The CDR3 has 18 amino acids. CDR1 KGHDR and CDR2 SFDVKD come from the germline V gene. This CDR3 reads CATSEQGVEQSSYNEQFF. The CDR3 DNA reads as TGTGCCACCAGTGAACAGGGAGTTGAGCAGAGCTCCTACAATGAGCAGTTCTTC.

This rearrangement joins TRBV5-5 to TRBJ2-5, with TRBD1 matching over 9 bases. This CDR3 has 15 amino acids. CDR1 and CDR2 from the germline V gene are SGHKS and YYEKEE (reference sequence). V trimming: 4 bases; J trimming: 5 bases; junction bases outside the gene matches: 9. In nucleotides, the CDR3 is TGTGCCAGCAGCCCCACCGGGACAGGGAGGGAGACCCAGTACTTC. It translates to CASSPTGTGRETQYF.

A single count supports this clone. V is TRBV7-3 and J is TRBJ2-3; D is perhaps TRBD2 (6 bases). V was shortened by 1 base and J by 6 bases, with 17 bases between the two germline ends. The CDR3 is 16 amino acids. The germline V gene has CDR1 SGHTA and CDR2 FQGTGA. The CDR3 region has the DNA TGTGCCAGCAGCTTAAGTGGTAGCGGATATTTGGATACGCAGTATTTT. This codes for CASSLSGSGYLDTQYF.

V is TRBV5-4 and J is TRBJ2-5, with TRBD2 matching over 8 bases. The length of the CDR3 is 13 residues. Trimming removed 4 bases from V and 7 bases from J; junction bases left unmatched: 6. Germline V gives CDR1 SGHNT, CDR2 YYREEE (reference sequence). The CDR3 bases are TGTGCCAGCAGCCTTGGACTAGCTGGGACCCAGTACTTC. It is translated as CASSLGLAGTQYF.

This chain links TRBV7-9 with TRBJ1-2, with D maybe TRBD1 (5 bases). CDR1 is SEHNR, CDR2 FQNEAQ, per germline (reference sequence). This CDR3 is built from 12 residues. V was clipped by 4 bases and J by 6 bases, with 9 bases between them. The CDR3: CASSSGTDGYTF. As DNA, the CDR3 is TGTGCCAGCAGCTCTGGGACGGATGGCTACACCTTC.

The rearrangement uses TRBV7-2 and TRBJ2-3, with D unclear. The CDR3 runs to 10 residues. Looked up from germline, CDR1 is SGHTA and CDR2 is FQGNSA. V was pared by 1 base and J by 7 bases, with 0 bases between. The CDR3 nucleotides read TGTGCCAGCAGCTTAGATACGCAGTATTTT. Its protein product is CASSLDTQYF.

This clone occurred once. The genes are TRBV7-2 and TRBJ1-5; TRBD1 might be the D (5 bases). The CDR3 has 17 amino acids. The V gene lost 1 base and the J gene lost 4 bases, with 17 bases spanning the gap. Germline CDR1 is SGHTA and CDR2 is FQGNSA. The CDR3: CASSLGGTSDGNQPQHF. The CDR3 region has the DNA TGTGCCAGCAGCTTAGGCGGGACGTCTGACGGGAATCAGCCCCAGCATTTT. The complete variable domain, with remaining parts taken from reference TRBV7-2 and TRBJ1-5, reads GAGVSQSPSNKVTEKGKDVELRCDPISGHTALYWYRQSLGQGLEFLIYFQGNSAPDKSGLPSDRFSAERTGGSVSTLTIQRTQQEDSAVYLCASSLGGTSDGNQPQHFGDGTRLSIL.

The chain has TRBV5-6 and TRBJ1-4; the D is unclear. Deletions cut 4 bases from V and 8 bases from J, with 18 bases between. Germline V gene lookup returns CDR1 SGHDT and CDR2 YYEEEE. The CDR3 is made up of 15 amino acids. The CDR3 here is CASSPMYLDGEKLFF. Here the CDR3 DNA reads TGTGCCAGCAGCCCGATGTATCTGGACGGAGAAAAACTGTTTTTT.

The chain carries TRBV6-1 and TRBJ1-2, with D unresolved. V lost 2 bases and J lost 1, with 5 bases in between. The CDR3 sequence is 13 residues long. The V gene's germline CDR1 is MNHNS and CDR2 SASEGT. Here the CDR3 reads CASSELNNYGYTF. DNA for the CDR3: TGTGCCAGCAGTGAACTGAATAACTATGGCTACACCTTC.

The V and J genes are TRBV19 and TRBJ1-5; tentative D call: TRBD1 (6 bases). Germline-derived CDR1 and CDR2 are LNHDA and SQIVND (reference sequence). V lost 7 bases, J lost 1 base, and 20 bases lay in between. The CDR3 totals 17 residues. The DNA of the CDR3 is TGTGCCAGTACCGCGGGGGCGGACTTCAAGAGCAATCAGCCCCAGCATTTT. It translates to CASTAGADFKSNQPQHF.

The table lists this clone with a count of one. The V and J genes are TRBV6-1 and TRBJ2-3; D may be TRBD2 (6 bases). CDR3 size: 18 residues. Germline CDR1 is MNHNS and CDR2 is SASEGT. V lost 2 bases to trimming and J lost 2 bases, with 20 bases between them. CDR3 loop: CASSESDRLGVNTDTQYF. The CDR3, as DNA: TGTGCCAGCAGTGAATCAGATAGACTAGGGGTTAACACAGATACGCAGTATTTT.

The chain has TRBV7-2 and TRBJ2-3; D gene ambiguous. V lost 4 bases, J lost 4 bases, and 12 bases lay in between. The CDR3 length is 14 residues. Germline V CDR1 and CDR2: SGHTA, FQGNSA. DNA for the CDR3: TGTGCCAGCAGCTCGAAACGTTTTTCAGATACGCAGTATTTT. Translation gives CASSSKRFSDTQYF.

The chain employs TRBV12-5 and TRBJ2-5; D gene uncertain. From germline, CDR1 is LGHNT and CDR2 FRNRAP. CDR3 length: 15 residues. V was pared by 9 bases and J by 5 bases, with 22 bases between. The CDR3 DNA reads as TGTGCTAGAGACTGTAATCGCAGGAATAGGGAGACCCAGTACTTC. This sequence encodes CARDCNRRNRETQYF.

The chain has TRBV24-1 and TRBJ1-1; D is unclear. The CDR3 is made up of 12 amino acids. CDR1 and CDR2 from the germline V gene are KGHDR and SFDVKD. Trimming pared 2 bases from V and 1 base from J, leaving 1 base between. Here the CDR3 reads CATSDSNTEAFF. CDR3 nucleotides: TGTGCCACCAGTGATTCGAACACTGAAGCTTTCTTT.

The chain has TRBV2 and TRBJ2-3; 8 bases are shared with TRBD1. Germline V gives CDR1 SNHLY, CDR2 FYNNEI. J was trimmed by 0 bases and V by 2 bases; bases with no gene match: 7. CDR3 length equals 17 residues. The CDR3 loop is CASSERGQATSTDTQYF. The CDR3 DNA follows: TGTGCCAGCAGTGAAAGGGGACAGGCGACGAGCACAGATACGCAGTATTTT.

The rearrangement joins TRBV7-8 to TRBJ1-5; 8 nucleotides align to TRBD1. V dropped 1 base and J dropped 3; count of bases not matched to a gene: 17. Per germline, CDR1 SGHVS and CDR2 FQNEAQ. The CDR3 has 20 amino acids. In nucleotides, the CDR3 is TGTGCCAGCAGCTTAGGGTCATGGACAGGGTTGAGTGGGAACAATCAGCCCCAGCATTTT. This gives the protein CASSLGSWTGLSGNNQPQHF.